The following is a T cell receptor (beta chain) sequence with its context. This sample is drawn from a study of blood T cell repertoires in COVID-19. For the study at large: There were acute and convalescent COVID-19 samples, and they came from the United States, Italy and Spain.

Profiling relied on immunoSEQ multiplex PCR, and the TCRdb table lists in-frame clones only, not all of them. Among under 100,000 clones listed, roughly nine tenths were seen once. V shed 7 bases, J shed 2 bases, and the junction held 8 bases outside the gene matches. Germline assignment: CDR1 SGHDT and CDR2 YYEEEE. The CDR3 totals 14 residues. The receptor was isolated from a middle-aged man with acute or convalescent COVID-19. The chain couples TRBV5-6 to TRBJ2-7; 8 positions match TRBD2. Sequencing was carried out using peripheral blood. In nucleotides, the CDR3 is TGTGCCAGCCGTAGCACTAGCGGCACCTACGAGCAGTACTTC. This encodes CASRSTSGTYEQYF.